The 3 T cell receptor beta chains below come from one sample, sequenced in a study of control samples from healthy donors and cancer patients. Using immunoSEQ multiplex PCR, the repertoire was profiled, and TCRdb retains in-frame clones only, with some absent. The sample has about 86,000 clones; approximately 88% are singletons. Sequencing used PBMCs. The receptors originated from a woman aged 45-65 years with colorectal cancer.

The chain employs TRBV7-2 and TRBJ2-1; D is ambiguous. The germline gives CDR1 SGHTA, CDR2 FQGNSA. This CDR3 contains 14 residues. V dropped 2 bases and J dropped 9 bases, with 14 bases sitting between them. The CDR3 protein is CASSLIPTSSEQFF. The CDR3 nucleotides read TGTGCCAGCAGCTTAATCCCCACAAGTAGTGAGCAGTTCTTC.

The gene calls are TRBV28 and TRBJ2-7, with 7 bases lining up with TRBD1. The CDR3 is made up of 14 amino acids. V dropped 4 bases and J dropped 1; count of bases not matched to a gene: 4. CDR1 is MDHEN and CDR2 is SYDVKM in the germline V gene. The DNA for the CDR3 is TGTGCCAGCAGTTCCCCGGGACAGTCCTACGAGCAGTACGTC. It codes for CASSSPGQSYEQYV.

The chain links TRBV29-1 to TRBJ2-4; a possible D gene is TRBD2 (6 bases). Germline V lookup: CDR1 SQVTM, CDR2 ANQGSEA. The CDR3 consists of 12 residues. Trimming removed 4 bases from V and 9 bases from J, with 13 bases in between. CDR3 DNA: TGCAGCGTTGTCGCCGGGGGAGGCATTCAGTACTTC. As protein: CSVVAGGGIQYF.